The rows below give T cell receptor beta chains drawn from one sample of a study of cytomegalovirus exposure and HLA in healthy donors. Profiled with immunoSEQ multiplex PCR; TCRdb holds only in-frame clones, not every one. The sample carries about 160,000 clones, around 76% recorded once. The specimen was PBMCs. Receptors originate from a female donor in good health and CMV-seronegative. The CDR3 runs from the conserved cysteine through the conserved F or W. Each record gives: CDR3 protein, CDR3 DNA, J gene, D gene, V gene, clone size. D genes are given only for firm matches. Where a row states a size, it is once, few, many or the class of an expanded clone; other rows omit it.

CDR3 protein: CASSPGQGNTEAFF; CDR3 DNA: TGTGCCAGCTCACCAGGACAGGGGAACACTGAAGCTTTCTTT; J gene: TRBJ1-1; D gene: TRBD1; V gene: TRBV18; clone size: -
CDR3 protein: CASSGGNRGPPSSGANVLTF; CDR3 DNA: TGCGCCAGCAGCGGGGGTAACAGGGGGCCCCCGAGCTCTGGGGCCAACGTCCTGACTTTC; J gene: TRBJ2-6; D gene: TRBD1; V gene: TRBV5-1; clone size: -
CDR3 protein: CASSVTPPRSAGGSDTQYF; CDR3 DNA: TGTGCCAGCAGTGTCACTCCCCCCAGATCAGCGGGAGGGTCAGATACGCAGTATTTT; J gene: TRBJ2-3; D gene: TRBD2; V gene: TRBV6-1; clone size: -
CDR3 protein: CASSQLGRGTEAFF; CDR3 DNA: TGCGCCAGCAGTCAATTAGGCAGGGGCACTGAAGCTTTCTTT; J gene: TRBJ1-1; D gene: -; V gene: TRBV23-1; clone size: -
CDR3 protein: CASSVAQGRLYEQYF; CDR3 DNA: TGTGCCAGCAGTGTAGCTCAGGGCCGACTCTACGAGCAGTACTTC; J gene: TRBJ2-7; D gene: -; V gene: TRBV6-1; clone size: -
CDR3 protein: CASSLIPYTSGASYNEQFF; CDR3 DNA: TGTGCCAGCAGCTTAATCCCTTATACTAGCGGGGCTTCCTACAATGAGCAGTTCTTC; J gene: TRBJ2-1; D gene: TRBD2; V gene: TRBV7-8; clone size: -
CDR3 protein: CASSYSESYEQYF; CDR3 DNA: TGTGCCAGCAGTTACTCTGAGAGCTACGAGCAGTACTTC; J gene: TRBJ2-7; D gene: -; V gene: TRBV6-5; clone size: -
CDR3 protein: CAWIPGTLGATNEKLFF; CDR3 DNA: TGTGCCTGGATCCCGGGGACTCTCGGCGCAACTAATGAAAAACTGTTTTTT; J gene: TRBJ1-4; D gene: -; V gene: TRBV30; clone size: -
CDR3 protein: CASRPLAGTADSPLHF; CDR3 DNA: TGCGCCAGCAGACCCCTAGCCGGGACAGCTGATTCACCCCTCCACTTT; J gene: TRBJ1-6; D gene: TRBD1; V gene: TRBV23-1; clone size: -
CDR3 protein: CSVQPPDRGRDTEAFF; CDR3 DNA: TGCAGCGTTCAACCGCCGGACAGGGGGCGCGACACTGAAGCTTTCTTT; J gene: TRBJ1-1; D gene: TRBD1; V gene: TRBV29-1; clone size: once
CDR3 protein: CASSFGGSPGELFF; CDR3 DNA: TGTGCCAGCAGCTTCGGGGGGTCACCCGGGGAGCTGTTTTTT; J gene: TRBJ2-2; D gene: TRBD2; V gene: TRBV7-3; clone size: -
CDR3 protein: CASSHTDRVYEQYF; CDR3 DNA: TGTGCCAGCAGTCACACTGACAGGGTCTACGAGCAGTACTTC; J gene: TRBJ2-7; D gene: TRBD1; V gene: TRBV5-4; clone size: -
CDR3 protein: CASSLGQGGNEQFF; CDR3 DNA: TGTGCCAGCAGCTTAGGACAGGGAGGCAATGAGCAGTTCTTC; J gene: TRBJ2-1; D gene: TRBD1; V gene: TRBV5-6; clone size: -